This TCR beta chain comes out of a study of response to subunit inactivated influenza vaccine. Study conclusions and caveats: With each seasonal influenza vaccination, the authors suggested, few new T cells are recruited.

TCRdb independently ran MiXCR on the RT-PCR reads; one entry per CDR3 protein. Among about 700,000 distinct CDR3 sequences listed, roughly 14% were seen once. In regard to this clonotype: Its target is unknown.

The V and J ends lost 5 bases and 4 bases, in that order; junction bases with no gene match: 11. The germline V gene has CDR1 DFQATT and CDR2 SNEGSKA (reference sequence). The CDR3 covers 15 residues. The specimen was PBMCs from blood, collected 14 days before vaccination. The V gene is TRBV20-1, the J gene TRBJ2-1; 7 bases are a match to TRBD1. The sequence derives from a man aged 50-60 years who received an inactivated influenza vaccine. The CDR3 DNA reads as TGCAGTGCTGTCCCCCGGGACAGAATATACAATGAGCAGTTCTTC. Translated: CSAVPRDRIYNEQFF.